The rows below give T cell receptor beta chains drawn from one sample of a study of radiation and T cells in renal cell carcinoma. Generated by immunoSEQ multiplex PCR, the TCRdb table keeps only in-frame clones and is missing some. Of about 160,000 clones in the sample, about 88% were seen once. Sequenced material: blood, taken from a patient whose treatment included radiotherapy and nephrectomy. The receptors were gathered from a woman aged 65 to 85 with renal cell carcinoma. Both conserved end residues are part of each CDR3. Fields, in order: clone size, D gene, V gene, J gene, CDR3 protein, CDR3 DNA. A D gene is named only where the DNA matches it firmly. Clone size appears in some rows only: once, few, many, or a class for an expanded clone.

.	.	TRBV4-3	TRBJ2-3	CASSQDQGPRGDTQYF	TGCGCCAGCAGCCAAGATCAGGGACCCCGAGGAGATACGCAGTATTTT
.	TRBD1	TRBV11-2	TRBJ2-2	CASSSPGQGTNTGELFF	TGTGCCAGCAGCTCTCCGGGACAGGGGACGAACACCGGGGAGCTGTTTTTT
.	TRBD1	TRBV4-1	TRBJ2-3	CASSQGDRSADTQYF	TGCGCCAGCAGCCAAGGGGACAGGTCGGCAGATACGCAGTATTTT
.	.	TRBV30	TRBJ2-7	CAWRILYEQYF	TGTGCCTGGAGGATACTCTACGAGCAGTACTTC
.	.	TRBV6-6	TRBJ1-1	CASSYGYRTEATEAFF	TGTGCCAGCAGTTACGGGTACAGGACAGAAGCCACTGAAGCTTTCTTT
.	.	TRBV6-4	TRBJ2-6	CASSEGGIGGANVLTF	TGTGCCAGCAGTGAAGGCGGGATTGGTGGGGCCAACGTCCTGACTTTC
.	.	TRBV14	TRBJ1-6	CASSHRGSYNSPLHF	TGTGCCAGCAGCCATAGGGGCTCCTATAATTCACCCCTCCACTTT
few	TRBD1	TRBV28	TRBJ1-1	CASSLTGVGTEAFF	TGTGCCAGCAGCCTGACAGGGGTAGGCACTGAAGCTTTCTTT
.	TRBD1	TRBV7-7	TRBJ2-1	CASSATGGNYNEQFF	TGTGCTAGCAGCGCGACAGGGGGAAACTACAATGAGCAGTTCTTC
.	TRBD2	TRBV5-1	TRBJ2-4	CASSAAGDLAKNIQYF	TGCGCCAGCAGCGCCGCGGGGGATCTAGCCAAAAACATTCAGTACTTC
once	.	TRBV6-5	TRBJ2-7	CASSYSNGVSYEQYF	TGTGCCAGCAGTTACTCGAATGGGGTCTCCTACGAGCAGTACTTC
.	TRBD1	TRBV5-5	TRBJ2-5	CASSLGDSKETQYF	TGTGCCAGCAGCTTGGGGGACAGCAAAGAGACCCAGTACTTC
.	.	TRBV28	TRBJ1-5	CASLGGGFPQPQHF	TGTGCCAGCCTCGGAGGGGGGTTCCCTCAGCCCCAGCATTTT
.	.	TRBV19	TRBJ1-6	CASGQQGNSPLHF	TGTGCCAGTGGACAACAGGGAAATTCACCCCTCCACTTT
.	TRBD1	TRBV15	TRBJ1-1	CATSRGTGMTTEAFF	TGTGCCACCAGCCGCGGGACAGGGATGACGACTGAAGCTTTCTTT
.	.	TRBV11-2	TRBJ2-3	CASSFGADTQYF	TGTGCCAGCAGCTTCGGAGCAGATACGCAGTATTTT
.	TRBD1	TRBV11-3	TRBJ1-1	CASSFGQGNTEAFF	TGTGCCAGCAGCTTTGGACAGGGGAACACTGAAGCTTTCTTT
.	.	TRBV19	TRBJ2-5	CASSSKDETQYF	TGTGCCAGTAGTAGTAAGGATGAGACCCAGTACTTC
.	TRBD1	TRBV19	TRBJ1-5	CASSTGTAGNQPQHF	TGTGCCAGTAGTACCGGGACAGCGGGCAATCAGCCCCAGCATTTT
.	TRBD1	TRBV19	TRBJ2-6	CASSSDRSLDSGANVLTF	TGTGCCAGTAGTTCGGACAGGTCCCTGGACTCTGGGGCCAACGTCCTGACTTTC
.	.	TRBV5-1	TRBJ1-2	CASSFGDNYGYTF	TGCGCCAGCAGCTTCGGGGACAACTATGGCTACACCTTC
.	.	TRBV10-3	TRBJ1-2	CAISPGRNNYGYTF	TGTGCCATCAGCCCGGGACGGAACAACTATGGCTACACCTTC
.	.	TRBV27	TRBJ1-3	CASSFNRNSGNTIYF	TGTGCCAGCAGTTTCAACCGTAACTCTGGAAACACCATATATTTT
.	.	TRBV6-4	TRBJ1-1	CASSQALNTEAFF	TGTGCCAGCAGTCAGGCATTGAACACTGAAGCTTTCTTT
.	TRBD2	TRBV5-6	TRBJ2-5	CASSPAAGGLMETQYF	TGTGCCAGCAGCCCCGCCGCGGGGGGACTTATGGAGACCCAGTACTTC
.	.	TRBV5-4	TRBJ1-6	CASSLGRQTNSPLHF	TGTGCCAGCAGCTTGGGGAGACAGACGAATTCACCCCTCCACTTT